This paragraph covers one T cell receptor beta chain sequence. No antigen is known for it. These data originate in a study of blood T cells in healthy people across ages. Points from the study as a whole: CMV infection status of these donors was not known. More naive CD4+ cells and higher diversity were found in long-lived than in aged donors.

This CDR3 is built from 15 residues. The V and J ends lost 6 bases and 2 bases, in that order; junction bases with no gene match: 5. Sample-barcoded 5' priming and a J-beta primer mix drove a second PCR of roughly 6 to 12 cycles. Each cDNA was tagged by a template-switch adaptor containing 12 random nucleotides. Sequencing of every sample gave 3 million or more CDR3-containing paired-end reads. In TCRdb, the 5' RACE reads were re-called with MiXCR into one record per CDR3 protein. The table shows hundreds of thousands of distinct CDR3 sequences, with 48% occurring only once. The clonotype comes from a man aged 25 to 45 in good health. The chain has TRBV12-3 or TRBV12-4 and TRBJ2-3; 10 bases align to TRBD2. Sequencing used blood. CDR3 sequence reads: CASRISGGITDTQYF. The CDR3 DNA follows: TGTGCCAGCAGAATTAGCGGGGGGATCACAGATACGCAGTATTTT.